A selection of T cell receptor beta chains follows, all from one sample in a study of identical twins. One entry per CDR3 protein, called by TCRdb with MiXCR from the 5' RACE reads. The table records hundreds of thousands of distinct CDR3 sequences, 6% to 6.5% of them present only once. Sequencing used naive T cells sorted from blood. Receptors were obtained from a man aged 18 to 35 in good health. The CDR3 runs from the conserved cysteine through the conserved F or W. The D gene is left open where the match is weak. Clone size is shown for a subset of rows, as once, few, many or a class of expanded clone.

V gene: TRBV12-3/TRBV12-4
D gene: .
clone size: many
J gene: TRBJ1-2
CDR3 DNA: TGTGCCAGCAGTTTTTTGGCTAACTATGGCTACACCTTC
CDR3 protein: CASSFLANYGYTF

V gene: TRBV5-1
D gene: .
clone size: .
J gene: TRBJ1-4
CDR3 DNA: TGCGCCAGCAGAAGGGACTTGGTGGATGAAAAACTGTTTTTT
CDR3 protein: CASRRDLVDEKLFF

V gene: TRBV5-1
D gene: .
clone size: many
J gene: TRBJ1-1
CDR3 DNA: TGCGCCAGCAGCTCGGACGTTCGCACTGAAGCTTTCTTT
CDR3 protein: CASSSDVRTEAFF

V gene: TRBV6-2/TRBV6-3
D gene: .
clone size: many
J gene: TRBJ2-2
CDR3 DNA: TGTGCCAGCAGAAACAGCCTGGTCACCGGGGAGCTGTTTTTT
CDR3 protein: CASRNSLVTGELFF

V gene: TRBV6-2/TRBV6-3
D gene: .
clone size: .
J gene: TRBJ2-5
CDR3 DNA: TGTGCCAGCAGCCTGACAGGGACTCCGGCGGAGACCCAGTACTTC
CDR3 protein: CASSLTGTPAETQYF

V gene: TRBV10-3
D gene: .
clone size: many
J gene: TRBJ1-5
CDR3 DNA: TGTGCCATCTCGGACAACAGGGACAGCAATCAGCCCCAGCATTTT
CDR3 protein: CAISDNRDSNQPQHF

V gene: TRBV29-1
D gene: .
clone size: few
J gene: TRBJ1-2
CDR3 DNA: TGCAGCGTTGAAATGCCGGGACGAGGGAACTATGGCTACACCTTC
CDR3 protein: CSVEMPGRGNYGYTF

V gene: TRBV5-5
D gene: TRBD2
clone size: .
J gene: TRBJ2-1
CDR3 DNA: TGTGCCAGCACCCAACCGGGACTAGGATTTTTTGAGCAGTTCTTC
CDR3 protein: CASTQPGLGFFEQFF

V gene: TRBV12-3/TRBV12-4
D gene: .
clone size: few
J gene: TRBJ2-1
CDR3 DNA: TGTGCCAGCAGCCCTAGGGGAAGCTGGGAGCAGTTCTTC
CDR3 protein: CASSPRGSWEQFF

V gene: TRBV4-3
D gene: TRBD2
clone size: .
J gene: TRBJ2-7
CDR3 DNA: TGCGCCAGCAGCCAAGCCTTCGGGTCTAGCGGGATCTACGAGCAGTACTTC
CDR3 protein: CASSQAFGSSGIYEQYF

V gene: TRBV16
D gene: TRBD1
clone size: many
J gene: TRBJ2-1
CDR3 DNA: TGTGCCAGCAGCCCCAGGAACAGGGGCTACAATGAGCAGTTCTTC
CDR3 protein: CASSPRNRGYNEQFF

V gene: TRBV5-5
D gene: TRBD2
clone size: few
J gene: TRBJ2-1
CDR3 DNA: TGTGCCAGCAGCTACGGACTAGTAGAGGGTGAGCAGTTCTTC
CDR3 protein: CASSYGLVEGEQFF

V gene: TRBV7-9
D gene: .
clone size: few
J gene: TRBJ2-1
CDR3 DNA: TGTGCCAGCAGCCCTAGGGGCGGGGCGTGGGGGAATGAGCAGTTCTTC
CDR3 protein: CASSPRGGAWGNEQFF

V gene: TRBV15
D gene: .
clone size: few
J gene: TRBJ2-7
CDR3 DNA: TGTGCCACCAGCAGAACTACCGGCTACGAGCAGTACTTC
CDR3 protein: CATSRTTGYEQYF

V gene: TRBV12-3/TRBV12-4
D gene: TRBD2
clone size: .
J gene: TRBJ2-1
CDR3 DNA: TGTGCCAGCAGTTTCGGGGGGGGGCAAAACAATGAGCAGTTCTTC
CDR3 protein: CASSFGGGQNNEQFF

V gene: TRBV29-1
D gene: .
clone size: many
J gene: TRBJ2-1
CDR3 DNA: TGCAGCGTTGGAGGGGGCGGGGGTTACAATGAGCAGTTCTTC
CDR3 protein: CSVGGGGGYNEQFF

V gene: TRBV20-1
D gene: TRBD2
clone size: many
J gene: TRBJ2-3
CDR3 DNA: TGCAGTGCTAGGGAACTAGCGGGAGGTGGCCCAGATACGCAGTATTTT
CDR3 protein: CSARELAGGGPDTQYF

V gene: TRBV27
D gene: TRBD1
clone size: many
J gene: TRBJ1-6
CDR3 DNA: TGTGCCAGCAGTTTGACCGGGACAGGGGGCTGGTTTTCACCCCTCCACTTT
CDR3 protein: CASSLTGTGGWFSPLHF

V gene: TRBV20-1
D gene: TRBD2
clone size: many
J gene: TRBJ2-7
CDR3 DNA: TGCAGTGCTAGAGATCCGCGGGGGAGCTCCTACGAGCAGTACTTC
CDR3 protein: CSARDPRGSSYEQYF

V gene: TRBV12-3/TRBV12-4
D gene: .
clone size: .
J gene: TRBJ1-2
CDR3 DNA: TGTGCCAGCAGAAAGACGGACCAGCCGAACTATGGCTACACCTTC
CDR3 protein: CASRKTDQPNYGYTF

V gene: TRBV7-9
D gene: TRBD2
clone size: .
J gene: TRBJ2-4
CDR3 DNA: TGTGCCAGCAGGGCGGGAGATGCCAAAAACATTCAGTACTTC
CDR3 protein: CASRAGDAKNIQYF

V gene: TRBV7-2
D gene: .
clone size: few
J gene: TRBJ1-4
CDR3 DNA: TGTGCCAGCAGCTTAGCCGGGCGGATCGGTGAAAAACTGTTTTTT
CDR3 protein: CASSLAGRIGEKLFF

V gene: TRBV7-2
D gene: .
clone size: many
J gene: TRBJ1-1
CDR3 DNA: TGCGCCAGCAGCTTGGGTCGGGCGAACACTGAAGCTTTCTTT
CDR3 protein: CASSLGRANTEAFF

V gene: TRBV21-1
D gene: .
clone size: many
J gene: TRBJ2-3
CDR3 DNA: TGTGCCAGCAGCTCACCTAGCGGGAGGGCCGGTGAATCGCAGTATTTT
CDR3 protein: CASSSPSGRAGESQYF

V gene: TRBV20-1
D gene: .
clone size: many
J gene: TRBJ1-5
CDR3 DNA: TGCAGTGCTGCAGGGGCGTGGAGCAATCAGCCCCAGCATTTT
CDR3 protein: CSAAGAWSNQPQHF

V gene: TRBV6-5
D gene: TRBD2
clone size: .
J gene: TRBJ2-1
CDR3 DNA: TGTGCCAGCAGTTACTCGAGGTCTAGCGGTCACAATGAGCAGTTCTTC
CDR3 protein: CASSYSRSSGHNEQFF

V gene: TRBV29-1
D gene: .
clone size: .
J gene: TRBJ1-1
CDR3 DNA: TGCAGCCCCAAGGGGGTAGGGGAAGCTTTCTTT
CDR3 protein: CSPKGVGEAFF

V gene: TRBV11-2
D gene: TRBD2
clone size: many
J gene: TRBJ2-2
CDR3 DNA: TGTGCCAGCAGCCTACGACTAGATAGGGAGGGCGGGGAGCTGTTTTTT
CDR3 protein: CASSLRLDREGGELFF

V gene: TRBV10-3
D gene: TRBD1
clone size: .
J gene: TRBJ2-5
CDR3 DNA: TGTGCCATCAGTCAGGGGGCGGGAGAGACCCAGTACTTC
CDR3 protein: CAISQGAGETQYF

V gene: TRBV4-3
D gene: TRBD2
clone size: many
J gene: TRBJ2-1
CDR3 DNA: TGCGCCAGCAGCCAGACTTCCGGGACTAGTAACGGAGTGTTCTTC
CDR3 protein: CASSQTSGTSNGVFF

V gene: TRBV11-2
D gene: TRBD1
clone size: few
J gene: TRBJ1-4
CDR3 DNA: TGTGCCAGCAGCAACTCCGGGACAGGCAGGATCAATGAAAAACTGTTTTTT
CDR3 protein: CASSNSGTGRINEKLFF

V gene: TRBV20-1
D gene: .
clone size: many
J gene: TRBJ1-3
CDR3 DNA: TGCAGTGTCACGACAGACTCTGGAAACACCATATATTTT
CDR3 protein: CSVTTDSGNTIYF

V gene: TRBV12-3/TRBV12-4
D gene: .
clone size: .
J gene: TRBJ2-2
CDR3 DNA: TGTGCCAGCAGTTTAGCGAGTTGGGAGAGCACCGGGGAGCTGTTTTTT
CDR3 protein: CASSLASWESTGELFF

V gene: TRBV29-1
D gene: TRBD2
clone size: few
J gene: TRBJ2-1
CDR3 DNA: TGCAGCGCCCTAGGGGTGGGTAGCGGGATCCGTGAGCAGTTCTTC
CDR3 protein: CSALGVGSGIREQFF

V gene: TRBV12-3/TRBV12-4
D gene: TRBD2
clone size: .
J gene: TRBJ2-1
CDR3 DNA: TGTGCCAGCAGTTTCTCGGGGGGGCGCAATGAGCAGTTCTTC
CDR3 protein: CASSFSGGRNEQFF

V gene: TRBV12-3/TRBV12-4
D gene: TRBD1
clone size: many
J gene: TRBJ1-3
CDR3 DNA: TGTGCCAGCAGTTCGGACAGGGGAAACACCATATATTTT
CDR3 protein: CASSSDRGNTIYF

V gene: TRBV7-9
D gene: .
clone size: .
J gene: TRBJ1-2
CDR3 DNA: TGTGCCAGCAGCCTCGGCGGGACGCGAGCTAACTATGGCTACACCTTC
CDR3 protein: CASSLGGTRANYGYTF

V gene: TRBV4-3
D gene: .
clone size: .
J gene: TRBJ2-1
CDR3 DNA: TGCGCCAGCAGCCGGGGTCGGCGCTACTCCTACAATGAGCAGTTCTTC
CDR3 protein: CASSRGRRYSYNEQFF